One and the same sample provided the 10 T cell receptor beta chains below, sequenced in a study of Ad26.COV2.S vaccination and SARS-CoV-2 variants. Produced via immunoSEQ multiplex PCR; TCRdb's table is partial and in-frame only. The sample lists around 380,000 clones; roughly nine tenths were seen once. Treatment meaning: 19 received Ad26.COV2.S at low or high dose, single or two shots; about 5 received placebo; per-sample allocation not given. The samples date from day 63 after the first vaccine or placebo injection. The sample in question was peripheral blood, obtained in a trial of Ad26.COV2.S vaccine versus placebo. The receptor source for this set is a person between 18 and 59 years old who received the Ad26.COV2.S COVID-19 vaccine or a placebo.

The gene calls are TRBV20-1 and TRBJ2-3; D uncertain. Germline assignment: CDR1 DFQATT and CDR2 SNEGSKA (reference sequence). V lost 3 bases to trimming and J lost 7 bases, with 5 bases between them. There are 10 residues in the CDR3. CDR3 residues: CSASLYTQYF. Written as DNA, the CDR3 is TGCAGTGCTAGCCTATATACGCAGTATTTT.

The chain combines TRBV7-8 with TRBJ2-7, with TRBD1 matching over 7 bases. Germline V gives CDR1 SGHVS, CDR2 FQNEAQ. The junction had 10 bases not matched to a gene; V was cut back by 4 bases and J by 7 bases. The CDR3 consists of 14 residues. The CDR3 DNA reads TGTGCCAGCAGCTCCGGACAGGCGGCAGGGGAGCAGTACTTC. This sequence encodes CASSSGQAAGEQYF.

The chain recombines TRBV13 with TRBJ2-3; D might be TRBD1 or TRBD2, each matching 5 bases. Germline assignment: CDR1 PRHDT and CDR2 FYEKMQ (reference sequence). CDR3 length equals 15 residues. V gave up 6 bases and J gave up 4 bases, with 17 bases separating them. CDR3 DNA sequence: TGTGCCAGCAGGGAAGACAGCCTGGGGGCAGATACGCAGTATTTT. Encoded protein: CASREDSLGADTQYF.

This chain connects TRBV2 to TRBJ2-2; D tentatively fits TRBD1 or TRBD2 (6 bases each). Trimming cost V 6 bases and J 4 bases, with 15 bases left between them. The CDR3 contains 15 residues. Germline V gives CDR1 SNHLY, CDR2 FYNNEI. The CDR3 sequence: CASRVQGGSTGELFF. For the CDR3, the DNA is TGTGCCAGCAGAGTACAAGGGGGGAGCACCGGGGAGCTGTTTTTT.

This clone was picked up one time. The chain is built from TRBV2 and TRBJ2-7; 10 positions agree with TRBD2. The CDR3 runs to 16 residues. The junction had 12 bases not matched to a gene; V was cut back by 3 bases and J by 7 bases. From germline, CDR1 is SNHLY and CDR2 FYNNEI. The CDR3, as DNA: TGTGCCAGCAGTGATCCCACTAGCGGGGAGGTTCGGGAGCAGTACTTC. Amino acids: CASSDPTSGEVREQYF.

J is TRBJ2-5 and V is TRBV7-9; 8 nucleotides line up with TRBD1. Germline-derived CDR1 and CDR2 are SEHNR and FQNEAQ (reference sequence). The CDR3 is 15 amino acids. With V trimmed by 4 bases and J by 2 bases, 6 bases remained unmatched. CDR3 bases: TGTGCCAGCAGCTGGCGGGACAGGTCGCAAGAGACCCAGTACTTC. Translating gives CASSWRDRSQETQYF.

The genes are TRBV5-8 and TRBJ1-1; D gene uncertain. Germline CDR1 SGHTS, CDR2 YDEGEE. V gave up 5 bases and J gave up 7 bases, with 12 bases separating them. CDR3 length: 12 amino acids. This CDR3 reads CASSRGFGEAFF. DNA of the CDR3: TGTGCCAGCAGTAGAGGGTTTGGTGAAGCTTTCTTT. The full variable domain, completed using reference TRBV5-8 and TRBJ1-1, is EAGVTQSPTHLIKTRGQQATLRCSPISGHTSVYWYQQALGLGLQFLLWYDEGEERNRGNFPPRFSGRQFPNYSSELNVNALELEDSALYLCASSRGFGEAFFGQGTRLTVV.

The chain has TRBV3-1 (or the pseudogene TRBV3-2) and TRBJ2-5; perhaps TRBD2 as D (6 bases). Trimming left V 0 bases short and J 0 bases short, with 11 bases between. The CDR3 sequence is 16 residues long. Germline V gene data show CDR1 as LGHDT and CDR2 as YNNKEL (reference sequence). CDR3 nucleotides: TGTGCCAGCAGCCAAGATCGTGGAGGGGACCAAGAGACCCAGTACTTC. Its protein product is CASSQDRGGDQETQYF.

This chain connects TRBV6-6 to TRBJ1-2; the D gene is possibly TRBD1 (6 bases). Germline-derived CDR1 and CDR2 are MNHNY and SVGAGI (reference sequence). The CDR3 spans 15 residues. Between the trimmed V and J ends, which lost 0 bases and 5 bases, there was a span of 13 bases. This chain's CDR3 is CASSYSLGGGYGYTF. The CDR3 coding sequence is TGTGCCAGCAGTTACTCGTTAGGGGGAGGGTATGGCTACACCTTC.

V and J are TRBV7-2 and TRBJ1-1; a weak D match, TRBD1 (5 bases). V lost 1 base and J 3 bases, leaving 12 bases between the germline ends. CDR1 is SGHTA, CDR2 FQGNSA, per germline. This CDR3 contains 15 residues. The CDR3: CASSLGGGVHTEAFF. The CDR3 DNA reads TGTGCCAGCAGCTTAGGCGGGGGGGTACACACTGAAGCTTTCTTT.